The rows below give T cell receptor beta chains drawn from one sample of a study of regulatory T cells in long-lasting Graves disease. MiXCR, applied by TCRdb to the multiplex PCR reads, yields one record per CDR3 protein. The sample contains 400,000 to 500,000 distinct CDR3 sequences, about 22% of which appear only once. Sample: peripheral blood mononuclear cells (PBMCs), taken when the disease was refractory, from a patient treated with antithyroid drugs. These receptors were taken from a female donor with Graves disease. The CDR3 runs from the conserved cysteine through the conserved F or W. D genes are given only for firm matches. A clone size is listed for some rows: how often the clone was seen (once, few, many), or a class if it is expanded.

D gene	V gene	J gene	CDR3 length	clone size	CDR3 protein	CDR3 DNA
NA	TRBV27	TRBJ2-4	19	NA	CASSLSWGGSYLAKNIQYF	TGTGCCAGCAGTTTATCATGGGGGGGCAGCTACCTAGCCAAAAACATTCAGTACTTC
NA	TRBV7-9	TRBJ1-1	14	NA	CASSVSGVNTEAFF	TGTGCCAGCAGTGTCAGCGGAGTTAACACTGAAGCTTTCTTT
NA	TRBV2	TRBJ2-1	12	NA	CASRGPGYEQFF	TGTGCCAGCAGAGGGCCCGGCTATGAGCAGTTCTTC
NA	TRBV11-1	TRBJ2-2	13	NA	CASSLSAAGELFF	TGTGCCAGCAGCTTGTCGGCCGCCGGGGAGCTGTTTTTT
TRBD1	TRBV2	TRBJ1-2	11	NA	CASSRTGSYTF	TGTGCCAGCAGCCGGACAGGGAGCTACACCTTC
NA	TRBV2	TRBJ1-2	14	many	CASSLKVPLEGYTF	TGTGCCAGCAGCCTAAAGGTCCCTCTCGAGGGCTACACCTTC
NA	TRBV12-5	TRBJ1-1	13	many	CASGLSTNTEAFF	TGTGCTAGTGGTTTGTCAACGAACACTGAAGCTTTCTTT
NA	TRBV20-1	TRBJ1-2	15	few	CSVFGSESRGYGYTF	TGCAGTGTCTTCGGATCTGAATCCAGAGGCTATGGCTACACCTTC
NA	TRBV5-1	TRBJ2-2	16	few	CASSLNPGKDTGELFF	TGCGCCAGCAGCTTGAATCCGGGGAAGGATACCGGGGAGCTGTTTTTT
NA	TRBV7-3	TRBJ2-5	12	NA	CASSRAGGTQYF	TGTGCCAGCAGCCGGGCCGGGGGGACCCAGTACTTC
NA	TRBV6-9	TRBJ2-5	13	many	CASSYLVEETQYF	TGTGCCAGCAGTTACTTAGTTGAAGAGACCCAGTACTTC
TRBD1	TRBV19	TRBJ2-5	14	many	CASSQGGTGETQYF	TGTGCCAGTAGTCAGGGCGGGACAGGCGAGACCCAGTACTTC
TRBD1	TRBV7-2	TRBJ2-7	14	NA	CASSLFNRDSEQYF	TGTGCCAGCAGCTTATTCAACAGGGACAGCGAGCAGTACTTC
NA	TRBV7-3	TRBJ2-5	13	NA	CASSSGRSETQYF	TGTGCCAGCAGCTCGGGCCGATCGGAGACCCAGTACTTC
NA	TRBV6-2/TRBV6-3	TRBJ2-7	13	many	CASTGTAAYEQYF	TGTGCCAGCACCGGGACGGCAGCCTACGAGCAGTACTTC
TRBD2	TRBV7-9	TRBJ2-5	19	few	CASSPPPGTSGRGQETQYF	TGTGCCAGCAGCCCTCCCCCGGGGACTAGCGGGAGGGGTCAAGAGACCCAGTACTTC
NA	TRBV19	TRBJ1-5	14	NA	CASSASGSRQPQHF	TGTGCCAGTAGCGCTTCGGGGTCGAGGCAGCCCCAGCATTTT
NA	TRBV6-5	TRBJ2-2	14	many	CASSYVQGSGELFF	TGTGCCAGCAGTTACGTACAGGGTTCGGGGGAGCTGTTTTTT
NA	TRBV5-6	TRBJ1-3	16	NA	CASSLSGTRSGNTIYF	TGTGCCAGCAGCTTGTCGGGAACTCGCTCTGGAAACACCATATATTTT
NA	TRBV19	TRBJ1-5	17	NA	CASSPSVSEYSNQPQHF	TGTGCCAGTAGCCCCTCCGTGTCAGAATATAGCAATCAGCCCCAGCATTTT
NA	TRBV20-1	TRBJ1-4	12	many	CSAPDHNEKLFF	TGCAGTGCCCCGGACCATAATGAAAAACTGTTTTTT
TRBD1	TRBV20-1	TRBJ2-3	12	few	CSASGTGYVQYF	TGCAGTGCTTCCGGGACAGGCTATGTGCAGTATTTT
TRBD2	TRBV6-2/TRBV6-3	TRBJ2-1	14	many	CASSYVGTSNEQFF	TGTGCCAGCAGTTACGTGGGGACTAGCAATGAGCAGTTCTTC
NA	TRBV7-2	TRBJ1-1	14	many	CASSLARATVEAFF	TGTGCCAGCAGCTTAGCGCGAGCGACAGTTGAAGCTTTCTTT
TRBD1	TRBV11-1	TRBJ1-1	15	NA	CASSLATRDSFEAFF	TGTGCCAGCAGCTTAGCGACCCGGGACAGTTTTGAAGCTTTCTTT
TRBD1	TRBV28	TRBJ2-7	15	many	CASSPRQGAGYEQYF	TGTGCCAGCAGTCCCAGACAGGGGGCAGGGTACGAGCAGTACTTC
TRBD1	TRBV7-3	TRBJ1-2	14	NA	CASSLRGRGHGYTF	TGTGCCAGCAGCTTAAGGGGCAGGGGGCATGGCTACACCTTC